Listed below are T cell receptor beta chains from one sample, sequenced in a study of preoperative IRX-2 immunotherapy in early breast cancer. Here immunoSEQ multiplex PCR was the method, and the copy in TCRdb shows in-frame clones only, minus some. The sample includes around 25,000 clones, approximately 77% of them seen just once. Sequencing was performed on lymph node tissue, taken after IRX-2 immunotherapy. These TCRs come from a human donor with breast cancer. CDR3s leave out the opening cysteine and the closing phenylalanine or tryptophan. Fields, in order: J gene, V gene, CDR3 protein.

>TRBJ2-1|TRBV12-5
ASGLAGGRNEQF
>TRBJ2-7|TRBV19
ASAKEGSYEQY
>TRBJ2-3|TRBV11-3
ASSIPSGLTDTQY
>TRBJ2-1|TRBV1
ASSQELGTVAF
>TRBJ1-1|TRBV6-8
ASRPGPMNTEAF
>TRBJ2-1|TRBV11-3
ASSLYLLAGDNEQF
>TRBJ1-2|TRBV6-8
ASSSPGQTNYGYT
>TRBJ2-1|TRBV6-8
ASSYWVGGESYNEQF
>TRBJ2-3|TRBV6-8
ASSYGIDGGTDTQY
>TRBJ2-7|TRBV7-8
ASSSDRAHEQY
>TRBJ1-2|TRBV19
ASSVTGRDYGYT
>TRBJ1-1|TRBV11-3
ASSSLELPRANTEAF
>TRBJ1-2|TRBV6-8
ASSFPGSGYT
>TRBJ1-3|TRBV9
ASSTVGNTIY
>TRBJ2-7|TRBV5-1
ASSLTTMSSYEQY
>TRBJ2-7|TRBV28
ASSLGDPQDEQY
>TRBJ1-1|TRBV7-8
ASSSQGSKTEAF
>TRBJ2-3|TRBV11-3
ASSLRTSDSTDTQY
>TRBJ2-6|TRBV6-8
ASSYGGFISSGANVLT
>TRBJ2-1|TRBV6-8
ASSSFPGRLAGSHNEQF
>TRBJ1-1|TRBV6-8
ASSYSRQGRNTEAF
>TRBJ1-1|TRBV7-6
ASSLAGTGYTEAF
>TRBJ2-1|TRBV29-1
SVDPTSVYNEQF
>TRBJ2-3|TRBV7-1
ASSRGSTDTQY
>TRBJ2-7|TRBV7-7
ASSVSGRSSYEQY
>TRBJ2-1|TRBV6-8
ASSLDSYNEQF
>TRBJ2-5|TRBV15
ATSRDPAGGSQETQY
>TRBJ2-1|TRBV29-1
SVGSLAGARGEQF
>TRBJ2-5|TRBV18
ASSPAGGGETQY
>TRBJ2-7|TRBV11-3
ASSPRGPRGSSYEQY
>TRBJ1-4|TRBV5-1
ASSLERWDEKLF
>TRBJ2-1|TRBV11-3
ASSLGLRDSDEQF
>TRBJ2-2|TRBV6-8
ASSTGVAGENGELF
>TRBJ2-1|TRBV6-8
ASSYDRGDHEQF
>TRBJ1-3|TRBV7-7
ASSLLWDRGNTIY
>TRBJ2-3|TRBV11-3
ASSLGTGTDTQY
>TRBJ1-5|TRBV10-2
ASGDRSLNQPQH
>TRBJ2-7|TRBV11-3
ASSSQGGPYEQY
>TRBJ2-6|TRBV7-8
ASSLAGGSGANVLT
>TRBJ2-1|TRBV29-1
SVLGGLREGPKWSYNEQF
>TRBJ1-1|TRBV19
ASSMRWDTEAF
>TRBJ2-7|TRBV6-8
ASSPEIPGRSTEQY
>TRBJ2-7|TRBV6-8
ASSPRLPYEQY
>TRBJ2-1|TRBV5-1
ASSLGVGSYNEQF
>TRBJ1-5|TRBV19
ASTLSRAEPYQPQH
>TRBJ2-3|TRBV6-8
ASSPPSTDTQY
>TRBJ1-4|TRBV6-8
ASRRDTTTNEKLF
>TRBJ2-7|TRBV28
ASSLDGTGSRSYEQY
>TRBJ1-2|TRBV7-1
ASSLGTGLGGYT
>TRBJ2-5|TRBV19
ASSIRGGTAAQY
>TRBJ2-7|TRBV30
AWSDTWTSGIPSYEQY
>TRBJ2-3|TRBV11-3
ASSLVLGNTDTQY
>TRBJ2-7|TRBV19
ASSSRVGDEQY
>TRBJ1-1|TRBV6-8
ASSSSNTGQR
>TRBJ2-3|TRBV19
ASSNRDRVADTQY
>TRBJ2-5|TRBV5-1
ASSLRTSGRGETQY
>TRBJ2-2|TRBV19
ASRRPNTGELF
>TRBJ2-7|TRBV28
ASRSSRLAGGGSYEQY
>TRBJ1-2|TRBV6-8
ASSYSPQGDGYT